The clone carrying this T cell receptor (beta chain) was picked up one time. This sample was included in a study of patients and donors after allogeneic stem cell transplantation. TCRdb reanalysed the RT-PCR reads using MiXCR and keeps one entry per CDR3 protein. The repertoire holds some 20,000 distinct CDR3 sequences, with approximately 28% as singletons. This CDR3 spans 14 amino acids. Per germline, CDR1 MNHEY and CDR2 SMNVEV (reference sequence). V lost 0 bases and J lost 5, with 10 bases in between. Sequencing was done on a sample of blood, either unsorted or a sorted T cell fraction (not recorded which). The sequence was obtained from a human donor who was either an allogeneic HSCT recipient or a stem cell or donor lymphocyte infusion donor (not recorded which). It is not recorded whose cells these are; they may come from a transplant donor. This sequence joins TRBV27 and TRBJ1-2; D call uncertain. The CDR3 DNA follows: TGTGCCAGCAGTTTATCTTCTTCCAGTTATGGCTACACCTTC. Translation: CASSLSSSSYGYTF.